Listed below are T cell receptor beta chains from one sample, sequenced in a study of spatial heterogeneity in lung cancer. TCRdb re-analysed the 5' RACE reads in MiXCR, keeping a single row per CDR3 protein. Seen here are under 45,000 distinct CDR3 sequences, roughly 8% observed once, and the top ten hold roughly 8.8%. The sample consisted of PBMCs, taken at follow-up. These receptor sequences come from a male donor with early-stage non-small cell lung cancer. Each CDR3 is given with its conserved first and last residue. A D gene is named only where the DNA matches it firmly. Clone size is shown for a subset of rows, as once, few, many or a class of expanded clone.

abundance: .
j_gene: TRBJ2-5
d_gene: TRBD1
v_gene: TRBV7-8
len: 16
CDR3aa: CASSPSTYRGLETQYF
CDR3nt: TGTGCCAGCAGCCCGTCTACATACAGGGGGCTGGAGACCCAGTACTTC

abundance: many
j_gene: TRBJ2-1
d_gene: TRBD1
v_gene: TRBV5-1
len: 15
CDR3aa: CASSFRDSYNNEQFF
CDR3nt: TGCGCCAGCAGCTTCCGGGACAGTTACAACAATGAGCAGTTCTTC

abundance: .
j_gene: TRBJ2-3
d_gene: .
v_gene: TRBV7-2
len: 15
CDR3aa: CASIQKMGPTDTQYF
CDR3nt: TGTGCCAGCATCCAAAAAATGGGGCCAACAGATACGCAGTATTTT

abundance: many
j_gene: TRBJ2-5
d_gene: TRBD2
v_gene: TRBV27
len: 13
CDR3aa: CASSLSGLGTQYF
CDR3nt: TGTGCCAGCAGTTTATCGGGACTAGGTACCCAGTACTTC

abundance: many
j_gene: TRBJ2-1
d_gene: .
v_gene: TRBV2
len: 17
CDR3aa: CASSDDIVSSSYNEQFF
CDR3nt: TGTGCCAGCAGTGATGATATAGTGTCGAGCTCCTACAATGAGCAGTTCTTC

abundance: few
j_gene: TRBJ2-3
d_gene: TRBD2
v_gene: TRBV29-1
len: 13
CDR3aa: CSVSPSGGDTQYF
CDR3nt: TGCAGCGTATCCCCGTCGGGGGGGGATACGCAGTATTTT

abundance: few
j_gene: TRBJ2-1
d_gene: .
v_gene: TRBV19
len: 12
CDR3aa: CASRFGNREQFF
CDR3nt: TGTGCCAGTAGGTTTGGGAACCGTGAGCAGTTCTTC

abundance: .
j_gene: TRBJ2-7
d_gene: TRBD1
v_gene: TRBV6-1
len: 14
CDR3aa: CASTTEQGALEQYF
CDR3nt: TGTGCCAGCACCACTGAGCAGGGGGCACTCGAGCAGTACTTC

abundance: many
j_gene: TRBJ2-5
d_gene: .
v_gene: TRBV9
len: 14
CDR3aa: CASSVGGARETQYF
CDR3nt: TGTGCCAGCAGCGTAGGGGGGGCTAGAGAGACCCAGTACTTC

abundance: many
j_gene: TRBJ2-3
d_gene: .
v_gene: TRBV7-9
len: 13
CDR3aa: CASSLAGSDTQYF
CDR3nt: TGTGCCAGCAGCTTAGCGGGGTCAGATACGCAGTATTTT

abundance: many
j_gene: TRBJ2-7
d_gene: TRBD1
v_gene: TRBV5-1
len: 14
CDR3aa: CASSPGQGEYEQYF
CDR3nt: TGCGCCAGCAGCCCGGGACAGGGGGAGTACGAGCAGTACTTC

abundance: many
j_gene: TRBJ1-1
d_gene: TRBD1
v_gene: TRBV3-1
len: 14
CDR3aa: CASSPWDRGTEAFF
CDR3nt: TGTGCCAGCAGCCCTTGGGACAGGGGAACTGAAGCTTTCTTT

abundance: .
j_gene: TRBJ2-5
d_gene: .
v_gene: TRBV5-1
len: 14
CDR3aa: CASSLAPGAGAQYF
CDR3nt: TGCGCCAGCAGCTTGGCCCCAGGGGCGGGGGCCCAGTACTTC

abundance: many
j_gene: TRBJ1-3
d_gene: .
v_gene: TRBV20-1
len: 13
CDR3aa: CSAMLGAGNTIYF
CDR3nt: TGCAGTGCTATGCTGGGGGCTGGAAACACCATATATTTT

abundance: few
j_gene: TRBJ2-3
d_gene: TRBD2
v_gene: TRBV15
len: 14
CDR3aa: CATMLAGSTDTQYF
CDR3nt: TGTGCCACCATGCTAGCGGGGAGCACAGATACGCAGTATTTT

abundance: many
j_gene: TRBJ1-6
d_gene: .
v_gene: TRBV7-3
len: 18
CDR3aa: CASSLSGRVLEDGSPLHF
CDR3nt: TGTGCCAGCAGCTTAAGCGGCAGGGTCTTGGAGGATGGTTCACCCCTCCACTTT

abundance: many
j_gene: TRBJ1-6
d_gene: TRBD1
v_gene: TRBV18
len: 15
CDR3aa: CASSPTGDRNSPLHF
CDR3nt: TGTGCCAGCTCACCGACAGGGGATCGTAATTCACCCCTCCACTTT

abundance: many
j_gene: TRBJ1-5
d_gene: TRBD1
v_gene: TRBV3-1
len: 18
CDR3aa: CASSQASGGTGMDQPQHF
CDR3nt: TGTGCCAGCAGCCAAGCTAGTGGTGGGACAGGGATGGATCAGCCCCAGCATTTT

abundance: many
j_gene: TRBJ1-2
d_gene: TRBD1
v_gene: TRBV19
len: 15
CDR3aa: CASSTFEAGGYGYTF
CDR3nt: TGTGCCAGTAGTACGTTCGAGGCAGGGGGCTATGGCTACACCTTC

abundance: many
j_gene: TRBJ2-3
d_gene: .
v_gene: TRBV7-2
len: 15
CDR3aa: CASSLEWTLGDTQYF
CDR3nt: TGTGCCAGCAGCTTAGAATGGACCTTGGGAGATACGCAGTATTTT

abundance: many
j_gene: TRBJ1-3
d_gene: .
v_gene: TRBV12-3/TRBV12-4
len: 14
CDR3aa: CASSPQASGNTIYF
CDR3nt: TGTGCCAGCAGTCCGCAGGCCTCTGGAAACACCATATATTTT

abundance: many
j_gene: TRBJ1-5
d_gene: TRBD1
v_gene: TRBV6-6
len: 15
CDR3aa: CASSRDSSSNQPQHF
CDR3nt: TGTGCCAGCAGCCGGGACAGTTCTAGTAATCAGCCCCAGCATTTT

abundance: many
j_gene: TRBJ1-2
d_gene: .
v_gene: TRBV14
len: 13
CDR3aa: CASSPVGLYGYTF
CDR3nt: TGTGCCAGCAGCCCGGTCGGGCTTTATGGCTACACCTTC

abundance: many
j_gene: TRBJ2-1
d_gene: TRBD2
v_gene: TRBV19
len: 15
CDR3aa: CASSSTSGGYNEQFF
CDR3nt: TGTGCCAGTAGTTCGACTAGCGGGGGATACAATGAGCAGTTCTTC

abundance: few
j_gene: TRBJ2-1
d_gene: .
v_gene: TRBV9
len: 13
CDR3aa: CASSVVPYNEQFF
CDR3nt: TGTGCCAGCAGCGTAGTCCCCTACAATGAGCAGTTCTTC

abundance: many
j_gene: TRBJ2-3
d_gene: .
v_gene: TRBV5-1
len: 13
CDR3aa: CASSLDFQVTQYF
CDR3nt: TGTGCCAGCAGCTTGGACTTTCAGGTTACGCAGTATTTT

abundance: many
j_gene: TRBJ2-7
d_gene: TRBD1
v_gene: TRBV19
len: 14
CDR3aa: CASSSQGAGNEQYF
CDR3nt: TGTGCCAGTAGTAGTCAGGGGGCCGGTAACGAGCAGTACTTC

abundance: many
j_gene: TRBJ2-1
d_gene: .
v_gene: TRBV18
len: 14
CDR3aa: CASSPRTEGAEQFF
CDR3nt: TGTGCCAGCTCACCAAGGACAGAGGGAGCTGAGCAGTTCTTC

abundance: few
j_gene: TRBJ2-3
d_gene: TRBD2
v_gene: TRBV20-1
len: 20
CDR3aa: CSARPLADGRIPLGTDTQYF
CDR3nt: TGCAGTGCTCGTCCTCTAGCGGACGGCAGGATACCTCTAGGAACAGATACGCAGTATTTT

abundance: many
j_gene: TRBJ2-1
d_gene: .
v_gene: TRBV6-2/TRBV6-3
len: 12
CDR3aa: CASRTRVDEQFF
CDR3nt: TGTGCCAGCAGAACCCGGGTAGATGAGCAGTTCTTC

abundance: many
j_gene: TRBJ2-1
d_gene: .
v_gene: TRBV5-6
len: 14
CDR3aa: CASSLSGGYNEQFF
CDR3nt: TGTGCCAGCAGCTTGTCTGGGGGCTACAATGAGCAGTTCTTC

abundance: few
j_gene: TRBJ2-1
d_gene: .
v_gene: TRBV7-3
len: 14
CDR3aa: CASSLGGAINEQFF
CDR3nt: TGTGCCAGCAGCTTAGGGGGGGCTATCAATGAGCAGTTCTTC

abundance: many
j_gene: TRBJ2-1
d_gene: .
v_gene: TRBV7-3
len: 14
CDR3aa: CASSLYGPPTEQFF
CDR3nt: TGTGCCAGCAGCTTATACGGGCCCCCTACGGAGCAGTTCTTC

abundance: many
j_gene: TRBJ1-1
d_gene: .
v_gene: TRBV6-5
len: 15
CDR3aa: CASSYSILENTEAFF
CDR3nt: TGTGCCAGCAGTTACTCGATTTTAGAGAACACTGAAGCTTTCTTT

abundance: many
j_gene: TRBJ2-1
d_gene: .
v_gene: TRBV20-1
len: 15
CDR3aa: CSASTPESSYNEQFF
CDR3nt: TGCAGTGCTAGTACGCCAGAGAGCTCCTACAATGAGCAGTTCTTC

abundance: many
j_gene: TRBJ2-7
d_gene: .
v_gene: TRBV7-9
len: 14
CDR3aa: CASSLARESYEQYF
CDR3nt: TGTGCCAGCAGCTTAGCCAGGGAATCCTACGAGCAGTACTTC

abundance: many
j_gene: TRBJ2-2
d_gene: TRBD1
v_gene: TRBV6-5
len: 15
CDR3aa: CASSSGQGGTGELFF
CDR3nt: TGTGCCAGCAGTTCGGGACAGGGAGGGACCGGGGAGCTGTTTTTT

abundance: many
j_gene: TRBJ1-2
d_gene: TRBD1
v_gene: TRBV5-1
len: 13
CDR3aa: CASSLDRGHGYTF
CDR3nt: TGCGCCAGCAGCTTGGACAGGGGGCATGGCTACACCTTC

abundance: .
j_gene: TRBJ2-1
d_gene: TRBD2
v_gene: TRBV9
len: 15
CDR3aa: CASSPSGGTYNEQFF
CDR3nt: TGTGCCAGTTCACCAAGCGGGGGGACTTACAATGAGCAGTTCTTC

abundance: .
j_gene: TRBJ1-1
d_gene: TRBD1
v_gene: TRBV12-3/TRBV12-4
len: 16
CDR3aa: CASRKTPGQGPMEAFF
CDR3nt: TGTGCCAGCAGGAAGACTCCGGGACAGGGGCCTATGGAAGCTTTCTTT

abundance: few
j_gene: TRBJ1-6
d_gene: .
v_gene: TRBV5-5
len: 13
CDR3aa: CASSSAANSPLHF
CDR3nt: TGTGCCAGCAGCAGTGCGGCTAATTCACCCCTCCACTTT

abundance: many
j_gene: TRBJ1-1
d_gene: .
v_gene: TRBV7-7
len: 13
CDR3aa: CASSWDTNTEAFF
CDR3nt: TGTGCTAGCAGCTGGGACACCAACACTGAAGCTTTCTTT

abundance: many
j_gene: TRBJ1-2
d_gene: .
v_gene: TRBV20-1
len: 15
CDR3aa: CSASPPSRSGYGYTF
CDR3nt: TGCAGTGCTAGTCCTCCGTCCCGAAGTGGCTATGGCTACACCTTC